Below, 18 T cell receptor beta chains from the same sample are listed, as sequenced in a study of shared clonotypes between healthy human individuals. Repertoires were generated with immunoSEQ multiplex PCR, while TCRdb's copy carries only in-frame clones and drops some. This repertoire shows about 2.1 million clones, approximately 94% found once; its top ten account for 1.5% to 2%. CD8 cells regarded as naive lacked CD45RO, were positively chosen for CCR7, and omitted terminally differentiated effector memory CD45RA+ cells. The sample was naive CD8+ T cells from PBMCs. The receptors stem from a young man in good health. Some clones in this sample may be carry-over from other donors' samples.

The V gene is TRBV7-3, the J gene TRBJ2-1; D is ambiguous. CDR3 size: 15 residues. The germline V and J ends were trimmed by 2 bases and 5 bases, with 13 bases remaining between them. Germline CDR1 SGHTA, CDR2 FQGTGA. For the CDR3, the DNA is TGTGCCAGCAGCTTAGACGGTTTACGCAACAATGAGCAGTTCTTC. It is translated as CASSLDGLRNNEQFF.

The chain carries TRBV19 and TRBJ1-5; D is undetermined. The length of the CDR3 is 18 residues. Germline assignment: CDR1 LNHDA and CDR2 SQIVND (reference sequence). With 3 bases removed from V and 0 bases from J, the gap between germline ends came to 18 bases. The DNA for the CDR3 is TGTGCCAGTAGTATCGGCGGTGGGCGGGGAGATAGCAATCAGCCCCAGCATTTT. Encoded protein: CASSIGGGRGDSNQPQHF.

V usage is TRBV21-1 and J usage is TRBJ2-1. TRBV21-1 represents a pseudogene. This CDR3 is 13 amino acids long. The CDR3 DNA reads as TGTGCCAGCACCCCGCCCGCTTACAATGAGCAGTTCTTC. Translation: CASTPPAYNEQFF.

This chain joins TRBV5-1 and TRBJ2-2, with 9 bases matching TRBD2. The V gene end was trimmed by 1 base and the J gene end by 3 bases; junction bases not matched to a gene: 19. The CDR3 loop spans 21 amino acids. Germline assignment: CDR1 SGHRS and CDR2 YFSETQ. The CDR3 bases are TGCGCCAGCAGCTTGTTGGACCCCCCGAGAGGACTAGCGCGGCACACCGGGGAGCTGTTTTTT. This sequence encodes CASSLLDPPRGLARHTGELFF.

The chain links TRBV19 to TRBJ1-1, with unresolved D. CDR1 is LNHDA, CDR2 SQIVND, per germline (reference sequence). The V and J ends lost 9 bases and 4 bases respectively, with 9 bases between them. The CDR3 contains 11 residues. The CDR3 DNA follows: TGTGCCAGCGGGTCCCGCACTGAAGCTTTCTTT. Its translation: CASGSRTEAFF.

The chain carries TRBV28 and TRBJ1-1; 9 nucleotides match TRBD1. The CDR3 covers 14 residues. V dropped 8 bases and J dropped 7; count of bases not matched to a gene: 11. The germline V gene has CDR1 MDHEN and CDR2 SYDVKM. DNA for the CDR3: TGTGCCAGCTTCGATACAGGGGGCGCAAGTGAAGCTTTCTTT. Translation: CASFDTGGASEAFF.

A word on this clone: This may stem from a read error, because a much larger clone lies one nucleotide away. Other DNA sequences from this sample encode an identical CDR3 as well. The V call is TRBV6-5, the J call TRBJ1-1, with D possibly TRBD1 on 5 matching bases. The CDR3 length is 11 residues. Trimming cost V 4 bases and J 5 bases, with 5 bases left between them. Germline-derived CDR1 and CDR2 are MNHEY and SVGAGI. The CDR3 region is CASSWGTEAFF. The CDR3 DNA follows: TGTGCCAGCAGTTGGGGGACTGAAGCTTTCTTT.

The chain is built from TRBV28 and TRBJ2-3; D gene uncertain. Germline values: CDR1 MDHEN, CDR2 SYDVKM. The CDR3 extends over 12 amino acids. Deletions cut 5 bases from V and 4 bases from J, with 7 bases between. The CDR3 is CASSLLSDTQYF. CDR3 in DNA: TGTGCCAGCAGTCTCTTGTCAGATACGCAGTATTTT.

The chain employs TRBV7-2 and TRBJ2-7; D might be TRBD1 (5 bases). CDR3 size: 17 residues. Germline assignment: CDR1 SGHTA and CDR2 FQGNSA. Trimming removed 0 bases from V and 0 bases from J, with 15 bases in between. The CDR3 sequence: CASSLAFRPGHSYEQYF. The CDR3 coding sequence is TGTGCCAGCAGCTTAGCCTTTCGACCAGGACACTCCTACGAGCAGTACTTC.

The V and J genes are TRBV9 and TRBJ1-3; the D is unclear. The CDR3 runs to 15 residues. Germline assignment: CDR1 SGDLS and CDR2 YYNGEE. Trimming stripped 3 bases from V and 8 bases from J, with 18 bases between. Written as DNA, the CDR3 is TGTGCCAGCAGCGCCTCACAGAACCGCCGAGACACCATATATTTT. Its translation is CASSASQNRRDTIYF. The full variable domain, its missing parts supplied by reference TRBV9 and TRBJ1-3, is DSGVTQTPKHLITATGQRVTLRCSPRSGDLSVYWYQQSLDQGLQFLIQYYNGEERAKGNILERFSAQQFPDLHSELNLSSLELGDSALYFCASSASQNRRDTIYFGEGSWLTVV.

This CDR3 reads CASSDEGRPAHYGYTF. The CDR3 nucleotides read TGTGCCAGCAGCGACGAGGGACGTCCGGCCCACTATGGCTACACCTTC. V is TRBV9 and J is TRBJ1-2; possibly TRBD1 for D (5 bases). Looked up from germline, CDR1 is SGDLS and CDR2 is YYNGEE. The V and J ends lost 3 bases and 3 bases respectively, with 18 bases between them. The CDR3 runs to 16 residues.

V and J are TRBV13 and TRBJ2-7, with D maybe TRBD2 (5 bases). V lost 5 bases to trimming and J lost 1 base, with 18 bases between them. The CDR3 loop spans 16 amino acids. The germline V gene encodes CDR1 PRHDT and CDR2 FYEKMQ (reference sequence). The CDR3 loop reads CASSMKGATLSYEQYF. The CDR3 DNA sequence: TGTGCCAGCAGCATGAAGGGAGCTACACTATCCTACGAGCAGTACTTC. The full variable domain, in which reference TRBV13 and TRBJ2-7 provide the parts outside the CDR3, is AAGVIQSPRHLIKEKRETATLKCYPIPRHDTVYWYQQGPGQDPQFLISFYEKMQSDKGSIPDRFSAQQFSDYHSELNMSSLELGDSALYFCASSMKGATLSYEQYFGPGTRLTVT.

The CDR3 DNA follows: TGTGCCAGCAGCCCCAGACCCGGGACTAGCGGCTACAATGAGCAGTTCTTC. It specifies CASSPRPGTSGYNEQFF. The J gene is TRBJ2-1, the V gene TRBV9; 11 bases map to TRBD2. This CDR3 region has 17 residues. The V segment lost 4 bases and the J segment 3 bases; nucleotides outside the gene matches: 9. Germline V gives CDR1 SGDLS, CDR2 YYNGEE.

CDR3 residues: CSVTRTSGPISSYNEQFF. The CDR3 bases are TGCAGCGTTACAAGGACTAGCGGACCCATTAGCTCCTACAATGAGCAGTTCTTC. The rearrangement joins TRBV29-1 to TRBJ2-1, with 10 bases matching TRBD2. Germline V gene sequence: CDR1 SQVTM, CDR2 ANQGSEA. Losses at the gene ends were 5 bases for V and 0 bases for J; bases not matched to a gene: 13. The CDR3 is 18 residues long.

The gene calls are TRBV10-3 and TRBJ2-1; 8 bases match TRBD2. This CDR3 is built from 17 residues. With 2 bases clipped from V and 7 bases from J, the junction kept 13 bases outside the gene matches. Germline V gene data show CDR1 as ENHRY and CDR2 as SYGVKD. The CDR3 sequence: CAISELPGLGGANEQFF. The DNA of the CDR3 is TGTGCCATCAGTGAGCTACCGGGACTAGGAGGAGCTAATGAGCAGTTCTTC.

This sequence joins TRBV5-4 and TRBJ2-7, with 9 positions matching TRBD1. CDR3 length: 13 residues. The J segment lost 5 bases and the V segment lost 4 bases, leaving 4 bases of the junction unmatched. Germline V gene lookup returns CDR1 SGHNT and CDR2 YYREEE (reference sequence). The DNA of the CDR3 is TGTGCCAGCAGCGGGGGACAGGGCCACGAGCAGTACTTC. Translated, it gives CASSGGQGHEQYF. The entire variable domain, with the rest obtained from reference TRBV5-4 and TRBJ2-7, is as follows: ETGVTQSPTHLIKTRGQQVTLRCSSQSGHNTVSWYQQALGQGPQFIFQYYREEENGRGNFPPRFSGLQFPNYSSELNVNALELDDSALYLCASSGGQGHEQYFGPGTRLTVT.

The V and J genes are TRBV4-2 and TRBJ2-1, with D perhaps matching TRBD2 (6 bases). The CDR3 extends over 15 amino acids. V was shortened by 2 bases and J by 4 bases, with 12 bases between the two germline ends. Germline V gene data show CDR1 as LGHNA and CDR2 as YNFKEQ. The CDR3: CASSQSGLAYNEQFF. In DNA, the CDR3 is TGTGCCAGCAGCCAATCGGGACTGGCTTACAATGAGCAGTTCTTC.

The CDR3 reads CASIGTSGAYEQYF. The CDR3 region has the DNA TGCGCCAGCATTGGGACTAGCGGGGCCTACGAGCAGTACTTC. The chain uses TRBV10-2 and TRBJ2-7; 13 bases agree with TRBD2. This CDR3 spans 14 amino acids. Unmatched junction bases numbered 2, after V lost 7 bases and J lost 2 bases. CDR1 is WSHSY, CDR2 SAAADI, per germline.